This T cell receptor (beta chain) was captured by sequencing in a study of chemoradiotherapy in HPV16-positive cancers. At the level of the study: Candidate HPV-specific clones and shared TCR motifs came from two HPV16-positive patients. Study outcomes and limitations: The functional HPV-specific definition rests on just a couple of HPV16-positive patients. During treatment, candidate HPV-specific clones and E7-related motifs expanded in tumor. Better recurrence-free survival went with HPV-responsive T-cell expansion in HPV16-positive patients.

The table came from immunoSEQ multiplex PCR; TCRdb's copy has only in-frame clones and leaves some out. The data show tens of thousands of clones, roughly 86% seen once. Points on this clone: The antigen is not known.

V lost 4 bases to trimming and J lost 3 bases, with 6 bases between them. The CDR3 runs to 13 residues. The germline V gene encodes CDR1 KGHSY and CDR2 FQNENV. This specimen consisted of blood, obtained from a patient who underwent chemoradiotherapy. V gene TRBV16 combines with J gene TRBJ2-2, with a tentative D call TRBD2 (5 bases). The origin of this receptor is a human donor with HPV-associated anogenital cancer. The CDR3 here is CASSREYTGELFF. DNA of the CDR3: TGTGCCAGCAGCCGGGAGTACACCGGGGAGCTGTTTTTT.